A selection of T cell receptor beta chains follows, all from one sample in a study of OX40 agonist ivuxolimab in advanced cancers. The method was immunoSEQ multiplex PCR; TCRdb's version includes in-frame clones alone and lacks a portion of them. Found here are about 58,000 clones, roughly 83% of them singletons; the top ten hold 2.5% to 3.5%. Specimen: CD4+ or CD8+ T cells sorted from blood, collected in a trial of the OX40 agonist ivuxolimab. The source of these receptors is an adult with an advanced solid tumor such as melanoma, head and neck, liver or kidney cancer. Both conserved end residues are part of each CDR3. D genes are given only for firm matches. The size entry is marked missing in some rows and otherwise reads once, few, many or a size class.

d_gene	abundance	v_gene	j_gene	CDR3aa	CDR3nt
TRBD1	-	TRBV27	TRBJ2-1	CASTSGDRVWANEQFF	TGTGCCAGCACTTCGGGGGACAGGGTGTGGGCCAATGAGCAGTTCTTC
-	-	TRBV21-1	TRBJ2-7	CASSQGGPYEQYF	TGTGCCAGCAGCCAAGGGGGACCCTACGAGCAGTACTTC
TRBD2	-	TRBV9	TRBJ2-7	CASSATSVEFYEQYF	TGTGCCAGCAGCGCAACTAGCGTTGAATTCTACGAGCAGTACTTC
-	-	TRBV19	TRBJ2-3	CASSNAGPRTTKNTQYF	TGTGCCAGTAGTAACGCGGGGCCCCGGACCACAAAGAATACGCAGTATTTT
-	-	TRBV11-3	TRBJ2-3	CASGTRDKSTDTQYF	TGTGCCAGCGGCACCCGGGACAAGAGCACAGATACGCAGTATTTT
-	-	TRBV11-3	TRBJ2-2	CASSPGSGELFF	TGTGCCAGCAGCCCAGGGAGCGGGGAGCTGTTTTTT
TRBD1	-	TRBV19	TRBJ1-1	CASSTGTGKGGTEAFF	TGTGCCAGTAGTACTGGGACAGGGAAAGGCGGAACTGAAGCTTTCTTT
-	-	TRBV19	TRBJ2-7	CASQGSTYEQYF	TGTGCCAGTCAAGGTTCTACCTACGAGCAGTACTTC
-	-	TRBV5-1	TRBJ2-7	CASSVDGGYEQYF	TGCGCCAGCAGCGTGGACGGAGGCTACGAGCAGTACTTC
-	-	TRBV5-1	TRBJ2-7	CATNRDPSYEQYF	TGCGCCACAAACCGGGACCCTTCCTACGAGCAGTACTTC
-	few	TRBV6-5	TRBJ1-3	CASSRLYRDTIYF	TGTGCCAGCAGTCGCCTATATCGGGACACCATATATTTT
TRBD2	-	TRBV19	TRBJ2-1	CASNEDRGGGYNEQFF	TGTGCCAGTAACGAGGACCGGGGGGGCGGGTACAATGAGCAGTTCTTC
TRBD1	few	TRBV19	TRBJ1-2	CASSLGQDFNYGYTF	TGTGCCAGTAGTCTAGGACAGGACTTTAACTATGGCTACACCTTC
-	once	TRBV5-5	TRBJ2-3	CASSSVGVTDTQYF	TGTGCCAGCAGCTCAGTCGGGGTCACAGATACGCAGTATTTT
-	-	TRBV7-8	TRBJ2-7	CASSLALLREQYF	TGTGCCAGCAGCTTAGCGTTATTACGCGAGCAGTACTTC
-	-	TRBV6-5	TRBJ2-3	CASRHAGGTDTQYF	TGTGCCAGCAGGCACGCAGGGGGCACAGATACGCAGTATTTT
TRBD1	-	TRBV7-8	TRBJ1-4	CASSLAPGTANGRVLFF	TGTGCCAGCAGCTTAGCCCCCGGGACAGCTAATGGTCGGGTACTGTTTTTT